This entry lists 9 T cell receptor beta chains sequenced from one sample in a study of cytomegalovirus exposure and HLA in healthy donors. The PCR contained 60 Vbeta and 13 Jbeta primers. Repertoires were generated with immunoSEQ multiplex PCR, while TCRdb's copy carries only in-frame clones and drops some. The sample carries more than 95,000 clones, under 65% recorded once. The source material was PBMCs. These receptors were taken from a man aged 55 to 70 in good health and CMV-seronegative.

CDR3 sequence: CASSILTSGGTGELFF. The CDR3 coding sequence is TGTGCCAGCAGCATTTTGACTAGCGGGGGCACCGGGGAGCTGTTTTTT. The chain joins TRBV5-4 to TRBJ2-2; 12 nucleotides align to TRBD2. CDR3 size: 16 residues. Trimming cost V 4 bases and J 4 bases; bases outside gene matches: 5. The V gene's germline CDR1 is SGHNT and CDR2 YYREEE (reference sequence).

The chain recombines TRBV6-6 with TRBJ2-7; TRBD2 might be the D (6 bases). Trimming cost V 6 bases and J 3 bases, with 15 bases left between them. This CDR3 comprises 14 residues. CDR1 and CDR2 from the germline V gene are MNHNY and SVGAGI (reference sequence). This chain's CDR3 is CASRTLAKDYEQYF. The CDR3 nucleotides read TGTGCCAGCAGGACTCTAGCGAAAGACTACGAGCAGTACTTC.

The chain is built from TRBV18 and TRBJ2-7, with TRBD2 matching over 7 bases. Germline V lookup: CDR1 KGHSH, CDR2 LQKENI. This CDR3 region has 13 residues. Trimming took 6 bases from V and 1 from J; bases not matched to a gene: 3. The CDR3 reads CASSDSGSYEQYF. CDR3 DNA: TGTGCCAGCTCCGATAGCGGGTCCTACGAGCAGTACTTC.

The J gene is TRBJ2-7, the V gene TRBV25-1; a weak D match, TRBD1 (6 bases). V was cut by 5 bases and J by 12 bases, with 11 bases left in between. Germline V CDR1 and CDR2: MGHDK, SYGVNS. This CDR3 is 10 amino acids long. CDR3 sequence reads: CASSRQGMYF. Written as DNA, the CDR3 is TGTGCCAGCAGTCGGCAGGGGATGTACTTC.

This clone was counted once. Here the CDR3 reads CASSVLRNEQFF. Here the CDR3 DNA reads TGTGCCAGCAGTGTCTTGAGGAATGAGCAGTTCTTC. The V gene is TRBV6-1, the J gene TRBJ2-1; no definite D call. Germline lookup yields CDR1 MNHNS and CDR2 SASEGT. The CDR3 spans 12 residues. Trimming took off 4 bases at V and 7 bases at J, with 8 bases between the two ends.

CDR3 DNA sequence: TGTGCCTGGAGTGTACGCGAGGCTAGCTACAATGAGCAGTTCTTC. Protein: CAWSVREASYNEQFF. The chain links TRBV30 to TRBJ2-1; D remains unclear. The V end was cut by 0 bases, the J end by 3 bases, with 12 bases between. The CDR3 is 15 residues long. The germline gives CDR1 GTSNPN, CDR2 SVGIG (reference sequence).

The chain recombines TRBV28 with TRBJ1-5, with D possibly being TRBD1 (5 bases). V gave up 6 bases and J gave up 3 bases, with 15 bases separating them. The germline gives CDR1 MDHEN, CDR2 SYDVKM. The CDR3 sequence is 15 residues long. The CDR3 loop is CASSSGGRVNQPQHF. The CDR3 DNA reads TGTGCCAGCAGCTCGGGGGGGAGGGTCAATCAGCCCCAGCATTTT.

This chain links TRBV28 with TRBJ2-7; 8 bases are a match to TRBD1. Losses at the gene ends were 9 bases for V and 5 bases for J; bases not matched to a gene: 9. The CDR3 sequence is 13 residues long. The V gene's germline CDR1 is MDHEN and CDR2 SYDVKM. Written as DNA, the CDR3 is TGTGCCAGTCACTTGGGGACAGGCGACGAGCAGTACTTC. Translation: CASHLGTGDEQYF.

This clone was recorded a few times. V and J are TRBV5-1 and TRBJ2-3, with 7 bases that match TRBD2. The trim removed 4 bases at V and 2 bases at J, leaving 22 bases unmatched. The CDR3 loop spans 20 amino acids. CDR1 is SGHRS and CDR2 is YFSETQ in the germline V gene. The CDR3 DNA reads TGCGCCAGCAGCCGCACCCCATTCAAGGCGGGGGATCCTATCACAGATACGCAGTATTTT. It specifies CASSRTPFKAGDPITDTQYF.